The entry that follows covers one T cell receptor beta chain sequence. The sample belongs to a study of shared clonotypes between healthy human individuals. V lost 5 bases, J lost 8 bases, and 16 bases lay in between. The CDR3 has 13 residues. The germline CDR1 and CDR2 sequences are SGHTA and FQGNSA. Repertoires were generated with immunoSEQ multiplex PCR, while TCRdb's copy carries only in-frame clones and drops some. The sample consists of about 2.5 million clones, roughly 92% of them appearing once. This TCR derives from a man aged 18-30 years in good health. Some clones in this sample may be carry-over from other donors' samples. Sequences were obtained from naive CD4+ T cells from PBMCs. Subset indicated: CD45RA+ positively selected. V gene TRBV7-2 combines with J gene TRBJ2-7, with a tentative D call TRBD1 (5 bases). The CDR3 coding sequence is TGTGCCAGCAGCCTCCTTTTCCAGGACAAGCAGTACTTC. Its protein is CASSLLFQDKQYF.